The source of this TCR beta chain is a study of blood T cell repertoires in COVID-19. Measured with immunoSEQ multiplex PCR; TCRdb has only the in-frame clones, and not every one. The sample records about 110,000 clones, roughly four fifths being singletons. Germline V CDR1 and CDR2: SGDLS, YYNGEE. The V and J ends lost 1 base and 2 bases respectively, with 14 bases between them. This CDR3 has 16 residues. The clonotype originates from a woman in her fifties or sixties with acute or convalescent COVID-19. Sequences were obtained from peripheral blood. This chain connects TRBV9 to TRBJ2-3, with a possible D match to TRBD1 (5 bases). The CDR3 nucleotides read TGTGCCAGCAGCGTAATGGCAGGGTTCAACACAGATACGCAGTATTTT. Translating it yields CASSVMAGFNTDTQYF.